This T cell receptor beta chain was recovered during a study of T-cell memory formation after mild COVID-19 (dated by TCRdb to the early 2020s). Background for the entire study: TCR sequence clusters from the two donors were found to be largely donor specific. Longitudinal TCRalpha and TCRbeta repertoire sequencing tracked T-cell clones expanding and contracting after mild COVID-19 in two donors. Two young, previously healthy adult volunteers, one female and one male, were included in the cohort. What the work shows at the level of the full study, not this receptor alone: The detection of some responding clones in pre-infection memory suggests that pre-existing cross-reactive memory T cells joined the SARS-CoV-2 response. Balanced CD4/CD8 phenotypes were observed for clones contracting from day 15 to 85, whereas a bias towards CD4+ was observed for a second wave of clones expanding from day 15 to 37. The study covered only a couple of mild cases, and larger cohorts including severe cases with pre-infection samples were considered necessary. The second-wave clones that peaked on day 37 were not confirmed to be SARS-CoV-2 specific. Contracting CD4+ clones turned up mainly in the CM and EM memory subsets, whereas EMRA was where CD8+ clones were enriched.

TCRdb lists the instrument as Illumina NovaSeq 6000. Using 5'RACE with constant-segment primers, TCRalpha and TCRbeta cDNA libraries were constructed, with sample barcodes and unique molecular identifiers added in the process. RNA was extracted from every sample with Trizol reagent. Amplification of the libraries took two PCR steps, and the second step added a second sample barcode plus Illumina TruSeq adapters. The libraries were sequenced on an Illumina NovaSeq using 2 x 150 bp paired-end reads. Per the authors' processing: Reads were demultiplexed and collapsed into UMI-guided consensus sequences with migec v1.2.7. Using mixcr v2.1.11, the UMI consensuses were aligned to TRA and TRB V and J templates and assembled into clonotypes. Expanded or contracted clonotypes were those called significant by both edgeR and NoisET, with noise models trained on biological replicates. For edgeR calls, a false discovery rate-adjusted p below 0.01 and a log2 fold-change threshold of 1 were applied. As an exploratory analysis of dynamics, max-normalized trajectories of the 1000 most abundant clonotypes were examined with PCA combined with hierarchical clustering. Separately sequenced CD4+ and CD8+ repertoires were used to assign a CD4 or CD8 phenotype to each responding clone. TCRdb cleaned the public reads at Q25 with fastp, built clones with MiXCR and kept in-frame beta chains. CDR3 protein duplicates are merged, each entry listing the most common genes and DNA. TCRdb, rather than the study authors, made the V and J calls. The sample records 110,000 or so distinct CDR3 sequences, 20% to 25% of which are singletons. The ten biggest clones cover 41% of the sample.

This clonotype showed up just a few times. Its cognate antigen has yet to be identified. Base-call qualities are not available, and no considerably larger clone is one nucleotide away. Taken from cysteine to phenylalanine, the CDR3 has 11 residues. Just the 33-base CDR3 DNA is kept, in frame starting at base 1. V drops 9 bases and J drops 7 bases, leaving 12 bases in between. The germline V gene (reference sequence) yields MNHEY for CDR1 and SMNVEV for CDR2. PBMCs were isolated by Ficoll-Paque density gradient centrifugation. The TCR was taken from a man in his late teens or twenties who had mild COVID-19 (a few samples of this study predate the infection). The sample titles of this study are shuffled in the database, so cell type and time point are left out; the donor was told from shared clones. Sequencing used PBMCs or a T cell subset sorted from them (not recorded which). This sequence uses TRBV27 and TRBJ1-2; perhaps TRBD1 is the D gene, with 5 bases matching. CDR3 sequence: CASRQGRGYTF. The DNA is as follows: TGTGCCAGTAGGCAGGGCCGTGGCTACACCTTC.